These 27 T cell receptor beta chains came from one sample sequenced in a study of metastatic and nonmetastatic thyroid tumors. With MiXCR, TCRdb reprocessed the PCR reads. The sample contains 8,000 to 9,000 clones, 20% to 25% of which appear only once. Thyroid surgery was performed in patients who had received no treatment beforehand. Sequencing was performed on tumor tissue. The receptors stem from a female donor with papillary thyroid cancer or a benign thyroid nodule (not recorded which). Some clones in this sample may be carry-over from other donors' samples.

This clone was seen ten or more times. The V call is TRBV29-1, the J call TRBJ1-2; 8 bases line up with TRBD1. The germline gives CDR1 SQVTM, CDR2 ANQGSEA. The CDR3 covers 16 residues. The V segment lost 4 bases and the J segment 1 base; nucleotides outside the gene matches: 11. The CDR3 sequence: CSVGSRTGISNYGYTF. As DNA, the CDR3 is TGCAGCGTTGGATCGAGGACAGGGATTAGTAACTATGGCTACACCTTC.

Ten or more counts support this clone. The chain combines TRBV9 with TRBJ1-2; 12 bases match TRBD1. CDR1 is SGDLS, CDR2 YYNGEE, per germline. The CDR3 consists of 15 residues. V dropped 4 bases and J dropped 8; count of bases not matched to a gene: 9. The DNA of the CDR3 is TGTGCCAGCAGCCCCGGGACAGGGGGCTTTGCGGGCTACACCTTC. Translation gives CASSPGTGGFAGYTF.

At least ten counts were recorded for this clone. V is TRBV5-1 and J is TRBJ2-7, with a weak D call TRBD2 (5 bases). CDR1 is SGHRS, CDR2 YFSETQ, per germline. The CDR3 consists of 16 residues. The V end lost 0 bases, the J end lost 5 bases, and 18 bases lay between the germline ends. The CDR3 DNA is TGCGCCAGCAGCTTGGGACAAACCTCCGGGATCCACGAGCAGTACTTC. Translated, it gives CASSLGQTSGIHEQYF.

This clone occurred many times. This chain's CDR3 is CAWRLAGEGETQYF. The DNA for the CDR3 is TGTGCCTGGAGGTTAGCGGGAGAGGGAGAGACCCAGTACTTC. This rearrangement joins TRBV30 to TRBJ2-5, with 9 bases lining up with TRBD2. This CDR3 is built from 14 residues. The germline gives CDR1 GTSNPN, CDR2 SVGIG (reference sequence). The V segment lost 3 bases and the J segment 4 bases; nucleotides outside the gene matches: 6.

Ten or more counts support this clone. This sequence joins TRBV13 and TRBJ2-7; no definite D call. Germline CDR1 PRHDT, CDR2 FYEKMQ (reference sequence). The CDR3 contains 15 residues. The ends were cut back, 0 bases at V and 2 bases at J, with 11 bases in the middle. CDR3 DNA: TGTGCCAGCAGCTTAGGGATAGGCCGGACCTACGAGCAGTACTTC. Its protein is CASSLGIGRTYEQYF.

This clone is judged medium-sized. This rearrangement joins TRBV6-1 to TRBJ2-7; D uncertain. This CDR3 comprises 17 residues. Germline loops: CDR1 MNHNS, CDR2 SASEGT. The V gene lost 7 bases and the J gene lost 4 bases, with 26 bases spanning the gap. The DNA for the CDR3 is TGTGCCAGCACCTCCCGATGGGGTCAGGAGAGGCCTTACGAGCAGTACTTC. Protein product: CASTSRWGQERPYEQYF.

There are a few counts of this clone. The chain uses TRBV27 and TRBJ1-4; D remains unclear. Per the germline V gene, CDR1 is MNHEY and CDR2 is SMNVEV (reference sequence). There are 15 residues in the CDR3. Trimming left V 6 bases short and J 0 bases short, with 11 bases between. CDR3 loop: CASSPEVATNEKLFF. DNA of the CDR3: TGTGCCAGCAGCCCGGAGGTTGCAACTAATGAAAAACTGTTTTTT.

The V call is TRBV11-2, the J call TRBJ2-3, with a tentative D call TRBD2 (6 bases). The CDR3 runs 15 residues. V was pared by 3 bases and J by 0 bases, with 10 bases between. CDR1 SGHAT and CDR2 FQNNGV come from the germline V gene. The CDR3 region has the DNA TGTGCCAGCAGCTTCGGGGGACTTAGCACAGATACGCAGTATTTT. This encodes CASSFGGLSTDTQYF. Looking up the rest from reference TRBV11-2 and TRBJ2-3 gives the full variable domain: EAGVAQSPRYKIIEKRQSVAFWCNPISGHATLYWYQQILGQGPKLLIQFQNNGVVDDSQLPKDRFSAERLKGVDSTLKIQPAKLEDSAVYLCASSFGGLSTDTQYFGPGTRLTVL.

The chain has TRBV24-1 and TRBJ2-7; 9 nucleotides align to TRBD1. After removal of 2 bases from V and 6 bases from J, the junction contained 10 bases not matched to a gene. The CDR3 consists of 16 residues. The V gene's germline CDR1 is KGHDR and CDR2 SFDVKD. The CDR3 protein is CATSDYSGTGRSEQYF. In DNA form, the CDR3 reads TGTGCCACCAGTGATTACTCCGGGACAGGGCGCAGCGAGCAGTACTTC.

This clone is classed as medium-sized. The V and J genes are TRBV6-1 and TRBJ2-7; weak D call: TRBD2 (7 bases). Trimming took off 8 bases at V and 7 bases at J, with 21 bases between the two ends. CDR3 length equals 14 residues. Germline V gene data show CDR1 as MNHNS and CDR2 as SASEGT. CDR3 loop: CASRQGGGFREQYF. The CDR3 DNA reads TGTGCCAGCCGCCAGGGAGGGGGTTTTAGGGAGCAGTACTTC.

This rearrangement joins TRBV2 to TRBJ1-6; no clear D. The V end was cut by 6 bases, the J end by 7 bases, with 10 bases between. From germline, CDR1 is SNHLY and CDR2 FYNNEI. The CDR3 is made up of 13 amino acids. CDR3 sequence reads: CASRDRLNSPLHF. The CDR3 DNA reads as TGTGCCAGCAGAGACCGGTTGAATTCACCCCTCCACTTT.

This clone was seen ten or more times. This chain uses TRBV20-1 with TRBJ1-1; D perhaps matches TRBD1 (5 bases). The CDR3 covers 11 residues. The germline V gene has CDR1 DFQATT and CDR2 SNEGSKA (reference sequence). Trimming removed 6 bases at V and 4 bases at J, with 9 bases between. As DNA, the CDR3 is TGCAGTGCCGGCGGGGGCACTGAAGCTTTCTTT. It encodes CSAGGGTEAFF.

This clone was detected ten times or more. This CDR3 reads CSVDRQGTEAFF. The CDR3 nucleotides read TGCAGCGTTGATAGACAGGGCACTGAAGCTTTCTTT. This chain joins TRBV29-1 and TRBJ1-1; TRBD1 aligns across 7 bases. J gave up 4 bases and V 3 bases, and 2 bases lay outside the gene matches. Per germline, CDR1 SQVTM and CDR2 ANQGSEA. The CDR3 runs to 12 residues.

This clone was found many times. V and J are TRBV5-1 and TRBJ1-3, with D perhaps matching TRBD1 (5 bases). V was clipped by 0 bases and J by 4 bases, with 11 bases between them. This CDR3 region has 15 residues. Per the germline V gene, CDR1 is SGHRS and CDR2 is YFSETQ. DNA for the CDR3: TGCGCCAGCAGCTTGGTGGGGGAGTCCGGAAACACCATATATTTT. It is translated as CASSLVGESGNTIYF.

By sample share, this clone is large (0.1 to 1%). J is TRBJ1-2 and V is TRBV28; D might be TRBD1 (6 bases). Between the trimmed V and J ends, which lost 3 bases and 2 bases, there was a span of 10 bases. This CDR3 has 14 amino acids. Looked up from germline, CDR1 is MDHEN and CDR2 is SYDVKM. The CDR3 protein is CASSFSTGNYGYTF. CDR3 coding DNA: TGTGCCAGCAGTTTCTCGACAGGAAACTATGGCTACACCTTC.

In its sample, this clone ranks as medium-sized. J is TRBJ2-7 and V is TRBV6-1, with 7 positions matching TRBD2. CDR3 length: 14 amino acids. Per the germline V gene, CDR1 is MNHNS and CDR2 is SASEGT. Losses at the gene ends were 5 bases for V and 6 bases for J; bases not matched to a gene: 10. Written as DNA, the CDR3 is TGTGCCAGCAGTCTCCAGGGAGGGGTCTCCGAGCAGTACTTC. Residues: CASSLQGGVSEQYF.

Sample share makes this clone medium-sized. This chain connects TRBV7-9 to TRBJ1-2; 8 bases map to TRBD1. Looked up from germline, CDR1 is SEHNR and CDR2 is FQNEAQ (reference sequence). With V trimmed by 5 bases and J by 5 bases, 10 bases remained unmatched. The CDR3 contains 15 residues. Here the CDR3 reads CASSPGTGSIYGYTF. The CDR3 DNA follows: TGTGCCAGCAGCCCGGGGACAGGATCGATTTATGGCTACACCTTC.

This clone was seen a handful of times. The chain employs TRBV28 and TRBJ1-6; TRBD1 matches at 7 bases. The V gene's germline CDR1 is MDHEN and CDR2 SYDVKM. The trim removed 5 bases at V and 0 bases at J, leaving 10 bases unmatched. The CDR3 contains 18 residues. The CDR3 sequence is CASSPSTGLGSYNSPLHF. In nucleotides, the CDR3 is TGTGCCAGCAGTCCCTCGACAGGGTTGGGCTCCTATAATTCACCCCTCCACTTT. Together with reference TRBV28 and TRBJ1-6, the CDR3 gives the full variable domain: DVKVTQSSRYLVKRTGEKVFLECVQDMDHENMFWYRQDPGLGLRLIYFSYDVKMKEKGDIPEGYSVSREKKERFSLILESASTNQTSMYLCASSPSTGLGSYNSPLHFGNGTRLTVT.

To note about this clone: This specimen includes other DNA sequences encoding the same CDR3. The chain is built from TRBV20-1 and TRBJ2-3; TRBD2 matches 8 bases. The J segment lost 4 bases and the V segment lost 3 bases, leaving 6 bases of the junction unmatched. The CDR3 loop spans 14 amino acids. Looked up from germline, CDR1 is DFQATT and CDR2 is SNEGSKA (reference sequence). CDR3 region: CSARRAGVADTQYF. The CDR3 region has the DNA TGCAGTGCTAGGAGAGCGGGAGTGGCAGATACGCAGTATTTT.

This clone was found many times. This chain connects TRBV11-3 to TRBJ2-1; the match to TRBD2 covers 11 bases. CDR3 length: 16 amino acids. Per germline, CDR1 SGHNT and CDR2 YENEEA. V dropped 5 bases and J dropped 5; count of bases not matched to a gene: 8. The CDR3 is CASSTRLAGLNNEQFF. The CDR3 DNA sequence: TGTGCCAGCAGCACCCGACTAGCGGGGTTAAACAATGAGCAGTTCTTC. Based on the CDR3 plus reference TRBV11-3 and TRBJ2-1, the full variable domain is EAGVVQSPRYKIIEKKQPVAFWCNPISGHNTLYWYLQNLGQGPELLIRYENEEAVDDSQLPKDRFSAERLKGVDSTLKIQPAELGDSAVYLCASSTRLAGLNNEQFFGPGTRLTVL.

This clone was detected ten times or more. This rearrangement joins TRBV5-1 to TRBJ1-4; D remains ambiguous. This CDR3 has 15 amino acids. V lost 0 bases and J lost 2, with 8 bases in between. Germline CDR1 SGHRS, CDR2 YFSETQ. The CDR3 bases are TGCGCCAGCAGCTTGGGGAGGAAGACTAATGAAAAACTGTTTTTT. Translating gives CASSLGRKTNEKLFF.

This clone was detected ten times or more. The J gene is TRBJ2-3, the V gene TRBV13; 15 bases are a match to TRBD2. Per germline, CDR1 PRHDT and CDR2 FYEKMQ (reference sequence). V was pared by 5 bases and J by 6 bases, with 21 bases of the junction left unmatched. This CDR3 has 21 residues. DNA for the CDR3: TGTGCCAGCAGCACCACCGACCGAACCGTTGGACTAGCGGGGGGGGGCGATACGCAGTATTTT. Protein product: CASSTTDRTVGLAGGGDTQYF. The complete variable domain, with remaining parts taken from reference TRBV13 and TRBJ2-3, reads AAGVIQSPRHLIKEKRETATLKCYPIPRHDTVYWYQQGPGQDPQFLISFYEKMQSDKGSIPDRFSAQQFSDYHSELNMSSLELGDSALYFCASSTTDRTVGLAGGGDTQYFGPGTRLTVL.

This clone was found a few times. This chain connects TRBV6-1 to TRBJ2-3; 10 nucleotides agree with TRBD2. The CDR3 is 16 residues long. The J segment lost 5 bases and the V segment lost 2 bases, leaving 7 bases of the junction unmatched. Germline V gives CDR1 MNHNS, CDR2 SASEGT. For the CDR3, the DNA is TGTGCCAGCAGTGAAATTAGCGGGGGGCCCCAAGATACGCAGTATTTT. Encoded protein: CASSEISGGPQDTQYF.

The chain combines TRBV4-2 with TRBJ2-6; weak D call: TRBD1 (5 bases). CDR1 is LGHNA and CDR2 is YNFKEQ in the germline V gene. CDR3 size: 16 residues. Trimming removed 0 bases at V and 0 bases at J, with 6 bases between. The CDR3 here is CASSQDRGSGANVLTF. DNA for the CDR3: TGTGCCAGCAGCCAAGATAGGGGCTCTGGGGCCAACGTCCTGACTTTC.

This clone showed up many times. This chain joins TRBV6-4 and TRBJ1-3; D remains unclear. This CDR3 contains 16 residues. V was shortened by 5 bases and J by 0 bases, with 14 bases between the two germline ends. The germline V gene encodes CDR1 MRHNA and CDR2 SNTAGT. The DNA for the CDR3 is TGTGCCAGCAGTACTCGGACGGGATCCTCTGGAAACACCATATATTTT. Its translation: CASSTRTGSSGNTIYF.

This clone was seen repeatedly, ten times or more. Just one base apart from a much larger clone, this may be a read error. A read error is likely, as this CDR3 ends without the conserved phenylalanine or tryptophan. The V and J genes are TRBV5-1 and TRBJ1-2; TRBD1 aligns across 9 bases. Germline V gives CDR1 SGHRS, CDR2 YFSETQ. This CDR3 region has 15 residues. Germline trimming cut 3 bases from V and 4 bases from J; bases unmatched to any gene: 7. The CDR3 DNA reads as TGCGCCAGCAGCTGGGGGACAGGGACCGGCTATGGCTACACCCTC. Encoded protein: CASSWGTGTGYGYTL.

The chain recombines TRBV6-1 with TRBJ2-1; TRBD2 matches at 9 bases. CDR1 and CDR2 from the germline V gene are MNHNS and SASEGT. The J segment lost 4 bases and the V segment lost 6 bases, leaving 4 bases of the junction unmatched. The CDR3 consists of 14 residues. This chain's CDR3 is CASSVAGGYNEQFF. Written as DNA, the CDR3 is TGTGCCAGCAGCGTCGCGGGAGGGTACAATGAGCAGTTCTTC.